This T cell receptor beta chain was profiled in a study of CD8+CD57+ T cells in acquired aplastic anemia. Notes on the study in general: Found in both controls and patients were 25 to 35 CD8+ CDR3 sequences.

In the case of this clonotype: As yet, its antigen is unknown.

V shed 0 bases, J shed 6 bases, and the junction held 7 bases outside the gene matches. Germline V gene data show CDR1 as SGDLS and CDR2 as YYNGEE. There are 16 residues in the CDR3. According to the study, genomic DNA was the template for TCR beta VDJ and CDR3 profiling. From the reads, TCRdb called clonotypes with MiXCR, one entry per CDR3 protein. The table records around 190,000 distinct CDR3 sequences, approximately 60% of them present only once. V and J are TRBV9 and TRBJ2-1; 9 bases are shared with TRBD2. The specimen sequenced was sorted CD4+, CD8+, or CD8+CD57+ T cells (not recorded which) from PBMCs. The source is a human donor in good health. The CDR3 DNA reads as TGTGCCAGCAGCGTAGGTGGCGGGAGGGCCGGCAATGAGCAGTTCTTC. This gives the protein CASSVGGGRAGNEQFF.